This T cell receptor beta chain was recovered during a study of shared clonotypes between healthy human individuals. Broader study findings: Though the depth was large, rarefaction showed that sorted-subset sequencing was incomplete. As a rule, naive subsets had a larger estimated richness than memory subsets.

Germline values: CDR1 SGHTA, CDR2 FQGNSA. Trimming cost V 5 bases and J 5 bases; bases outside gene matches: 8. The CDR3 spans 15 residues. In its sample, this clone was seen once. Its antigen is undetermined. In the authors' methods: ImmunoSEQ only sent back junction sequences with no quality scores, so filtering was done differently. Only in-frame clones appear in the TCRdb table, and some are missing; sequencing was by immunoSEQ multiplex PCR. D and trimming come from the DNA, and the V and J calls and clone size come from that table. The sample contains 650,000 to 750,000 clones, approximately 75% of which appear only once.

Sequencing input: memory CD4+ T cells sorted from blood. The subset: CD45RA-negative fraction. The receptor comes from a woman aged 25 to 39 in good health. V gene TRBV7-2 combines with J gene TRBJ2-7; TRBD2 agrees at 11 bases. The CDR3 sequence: CASSETSGRFHEQYF. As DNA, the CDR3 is TGTGCCAGCAGCGAAACTAGCGGGAGATTCCACGAGCAGTACTTC.